The 9 T cell receptor beta chains reported below all come from one sample, sequenced in a study of control samples from healthy donors and cancer patients. Sequenced by immunoSEQ multiplex PCR; TCRdb stores in-frame clones only, minus some. The sample comprises 90,000 to 100,000 clones, over 75% of which are singletons, and 3% to 4.5% rests with the top ten. Sequencing used blood. These receptors were taken from a woman in her late teens or twenties in good health.

The genes are TRBV6-6 and TRBJ2-2; D gene uncertain. Trimming cost V 6 bases and J 7 bases, with 12 bases left between them. The V gene's germline CDR1 is MNHNY and CDR2 SVGAGI (reference sequence). The CDR3 consists of 13 residues. The CDR3 reads CASSPRPGGELFF. DNA of the CDR3: TGTGCCAGCAGCCCCCGTCCGGGCGGGGAGCTGTTTTTT.

This chain connects TRBV9 to TRBJ1-1, with D hard to call. The V end lost 3 bases, the J end lost 1 base, and 7 bases lay between the germline ends. The CDR3 is 13 amino acids. Germline V gene sequence: CDR1 SGDLS, CDR2 YYNGEE. The CDR3 nucleotides are TGTGCCAGCAGCGGGCAGTCGAACACTGAAGCTTTCTTT. This encodes CASSGQSNTEAFF.

The DNA for the CDR3 is TGTGCCAGCAGTTACGAGGGGAAATCCTACGAGCAGTACTTC. This gives the protein CASSYEGKSYEQYF. J is TRBJ2-7 and V is TRBV6-6; D may be TRBD1 or TRBD2 (5 bases each). Trimming left V 2 bases short and J 1 base short, with 9 bases between. CDR1 and CDR2 from the germline V gene are MNHNY and SVGAGI (reference sequence). There are 14 residues in the CDR3.

The chain recombines TRBV9 with TRBJ1-1, with unresolved D. CDR3 size: 13 residues. V lost 3 bases and J lost 2, with 8 bases in between. The V gene's germline CDR1 is SGDLS and CDR2 YYNGEE. The CDR3 reads CASSDRQNTEAFF. The CDR3 region has the DNA TGTGCCAGCAGCGATAGACAAAACACTGAAGCTTTCTTT.

The chain joins TRBV25-1 to TRBJ1-4; 8 bases fit TRBD1. This CDR3 is built from 14 residues. The junction had 3 bases not matched to a gene; V was cut back by 5 bases and J by 4 bases. Germline assignment: CDR1 MGHDK and CDR2 SYGVNS. The CDR3 region is CASSFGQGNEKLFF. The CDR3 DNA reads TGTGCCAGCAGTTTCGGACAGGGTAATGAAAAACTGTTTTTT.

Comment on this clone: Other DNA sequences from this sample encode an identical CDR3 as well. The chain is built from TRBV6-1 and TRBJ1-1; 7 nucleotides match TRBD1. CDR1 MNHNS and CDR2 SASEGT come from the germline V gene. V dropped 2 bases and J dropped 0; count of bases not matched to a gene: 0. This CDR3 has 14 amino acids. The CDR3: CASSERGLNTEAFF. The CDR3 nucleotides are TGTGCCAGCAGTGAAAGGGGGCTGAACACTGAAGCTTTCTTT.

This clone was picked up one time. V usage is TRBV11-2 and J usage is TRBJ1-1, with 10 bases fitting TRBD1. This CDR3 has 15 residues. J was trimmed by 3 bases and V by 5 bases; bases with no gene match: 6. Looked up from germline, CDR1 is SGHAT and CDR2 is FQNNGV. CDR3 DNA sequence: TGTGCCAGCAGCGCGAGGACAGGGGGAGACACTGAAGCTTTCTTT. Protein sequence: CASSARTGGDTEAFF.

The J gene is TRBJ2-1, the V gene TRBV25-1, with D hard to call. The germline V gene has CDR1 MGHDK and CDR2 SYGVNS. The CDR3 contains 16 residues. Trimming left V 3 bases short and J 5 bases short, with 17 bases between. The CDR3 sequence: CASSDQSAVNHNEQFF. Written as DNA, the CDR3 is TGTGCCAGCAGTGATCAAAGTGCAGTCAATCACAATGAGCAGTTCTTC.

As DNA, the CDR3 is TGTGCCAGCAGTGAGGACAGGAGCGACGAGCAGTACTTC. It yields the protein CASSEDRSDEQYF. V is TRBV6-1 and J is TRBJ2-7, with 7 bases matching TRBD1. In germline, CDR1 is MNHNS, CDR2 SASEGT. V was clipped by 3 bases and J by 5 bases; unmatched bases: 4. The CDR3 contains 13 residues.